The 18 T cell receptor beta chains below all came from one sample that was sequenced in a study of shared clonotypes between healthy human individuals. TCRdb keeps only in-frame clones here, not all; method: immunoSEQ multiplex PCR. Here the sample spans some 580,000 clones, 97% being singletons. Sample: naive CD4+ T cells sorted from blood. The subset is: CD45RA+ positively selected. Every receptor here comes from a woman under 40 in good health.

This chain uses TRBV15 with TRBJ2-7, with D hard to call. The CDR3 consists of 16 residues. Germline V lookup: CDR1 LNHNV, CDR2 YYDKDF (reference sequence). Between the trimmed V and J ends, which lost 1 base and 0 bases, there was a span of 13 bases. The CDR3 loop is CATSRVFTSRSYEQYF. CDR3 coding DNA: TGTGCCACCAGCAGAGTGTTTACGTCTCGCTCCTACGAGCAGTACTTC.

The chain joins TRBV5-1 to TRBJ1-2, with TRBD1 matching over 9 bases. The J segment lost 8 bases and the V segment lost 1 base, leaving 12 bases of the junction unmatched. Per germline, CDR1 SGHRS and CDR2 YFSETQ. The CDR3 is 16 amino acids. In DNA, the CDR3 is TGCGCCAGCAGCTTGAATGTTGGGACAGGGAAGGAGGGCTACACCTTC. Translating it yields CASSLNVGTGKEGYTF.

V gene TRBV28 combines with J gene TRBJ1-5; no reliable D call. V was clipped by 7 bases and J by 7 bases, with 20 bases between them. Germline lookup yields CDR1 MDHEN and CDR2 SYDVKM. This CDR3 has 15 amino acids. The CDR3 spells CASTETGSEGQPQHF. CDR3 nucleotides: TGTGCCAGCACCGAAACGGGCTCCGAAGGGCAGCCCCAGCATTTT.

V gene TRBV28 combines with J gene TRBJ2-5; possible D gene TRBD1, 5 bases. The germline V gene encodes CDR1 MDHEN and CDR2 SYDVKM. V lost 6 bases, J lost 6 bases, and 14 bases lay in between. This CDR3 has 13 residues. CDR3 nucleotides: TGTGCCAGCAGGTCCCAGGGTCGTCAGACCCAGTACTTC. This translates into CASRSQGRQTQYF.

Here the CDR3 reads CASSLTGQPFNEQFF. The CDR3 DNA reads as TGTGCCAGCAGTCTCACCGGACAGCCTTTTAATGAGCAGTTCTTC. This chain connects TRBV28 to TRBJ2-1, with a possible D match to TRBD1 (6 bases). The CDR3 extends over 15 amino acids. V was cut by 5 bases and J by 7 bases, with 18 bases left in between. Germline CDR1 reads MDHEN; CDR2 reads SYDVKM.

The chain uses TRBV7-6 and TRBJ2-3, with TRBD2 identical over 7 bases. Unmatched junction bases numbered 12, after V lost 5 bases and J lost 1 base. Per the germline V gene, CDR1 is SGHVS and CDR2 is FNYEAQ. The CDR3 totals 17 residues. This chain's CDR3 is CASSPYGGRDGTDTQYF. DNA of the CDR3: TGTGCCAGCAGCCCCTACGGCGGGAGAGATGGCACAGATACGCAGTATTTT.

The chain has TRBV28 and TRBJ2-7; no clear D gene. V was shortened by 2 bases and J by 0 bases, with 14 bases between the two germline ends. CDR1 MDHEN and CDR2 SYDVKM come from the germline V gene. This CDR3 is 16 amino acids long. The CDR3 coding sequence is TGTGCCAGCAGTTTAGGTCGGAGTCCGTTCTCCTACGAGCAGTACTTC. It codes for CASSLGRSPFSYEQYF. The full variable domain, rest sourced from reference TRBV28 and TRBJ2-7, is DVKVTQSSRYLVKRTGEKVFLECVQDMDHENMFWYRQDPGLGLRLIYFSYDVKMKEKGDIPEGYSVSREKKERFSLILESASTNQTSMYLCASSLGRSPFSYEQYFGPGTRLTVT.

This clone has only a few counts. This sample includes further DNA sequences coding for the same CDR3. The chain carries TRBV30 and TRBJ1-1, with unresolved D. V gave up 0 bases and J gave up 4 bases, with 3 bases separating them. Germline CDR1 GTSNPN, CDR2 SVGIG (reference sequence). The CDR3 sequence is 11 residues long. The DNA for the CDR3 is TGTGCCTGGAGTGTGTCCACTGAAGCTTTCTTT. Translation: CAWSVSTEAFF.

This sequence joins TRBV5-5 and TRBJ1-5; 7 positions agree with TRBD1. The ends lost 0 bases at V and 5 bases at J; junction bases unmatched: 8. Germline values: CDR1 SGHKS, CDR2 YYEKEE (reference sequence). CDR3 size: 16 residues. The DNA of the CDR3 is TGTGCCAGCAGCTTGGCTCCGGGGACAGATTATCAGCCCCAGCATTTT. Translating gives CASSLAPGTDYQPQHF.

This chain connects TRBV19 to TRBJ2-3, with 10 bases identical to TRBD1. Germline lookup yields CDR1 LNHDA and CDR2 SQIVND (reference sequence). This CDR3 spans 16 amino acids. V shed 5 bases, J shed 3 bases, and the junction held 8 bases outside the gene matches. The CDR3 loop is CASSSAGQGRTDTQYF. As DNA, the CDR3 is TGTGCCAGTAGTTCCGCGGGACAGGGGCGAACAGATACGCAGTATTTT.

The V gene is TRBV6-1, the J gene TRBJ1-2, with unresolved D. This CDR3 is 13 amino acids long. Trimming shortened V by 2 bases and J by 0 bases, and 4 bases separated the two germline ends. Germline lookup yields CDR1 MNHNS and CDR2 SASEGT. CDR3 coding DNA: TGTGCCAGCAGTGAAACTACTAACTATGGCTACACCTTC. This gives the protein CASSETTNYGYTF.

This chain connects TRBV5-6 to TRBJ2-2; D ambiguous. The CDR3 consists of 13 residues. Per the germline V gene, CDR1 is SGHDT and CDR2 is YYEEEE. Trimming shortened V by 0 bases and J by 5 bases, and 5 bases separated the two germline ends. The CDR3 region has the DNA TGTGCCAGCAGCTTGGGGGTAACCGGGGAGCTGTTTTTT. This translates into CASSLGVTGELFF.

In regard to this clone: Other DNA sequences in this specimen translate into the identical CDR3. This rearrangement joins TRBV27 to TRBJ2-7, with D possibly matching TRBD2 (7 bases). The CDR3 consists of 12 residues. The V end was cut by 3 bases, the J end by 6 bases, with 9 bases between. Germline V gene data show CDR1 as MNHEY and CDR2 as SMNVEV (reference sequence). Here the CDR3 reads CASSLRGGEQYF. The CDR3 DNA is TGTGCCAGCAGTTTGAGGGGGGGCGAGCAGTACTTC.

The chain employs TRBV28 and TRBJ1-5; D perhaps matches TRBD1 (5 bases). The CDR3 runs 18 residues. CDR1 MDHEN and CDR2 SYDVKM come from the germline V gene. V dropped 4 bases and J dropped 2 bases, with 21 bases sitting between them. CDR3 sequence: CASSSTGLSVEGNQPQHF. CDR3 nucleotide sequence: TGTGCCAGCAGTTCAACGGGACTCTCCGTCGAGGGCAATCAGCCCCAGCATTTT.

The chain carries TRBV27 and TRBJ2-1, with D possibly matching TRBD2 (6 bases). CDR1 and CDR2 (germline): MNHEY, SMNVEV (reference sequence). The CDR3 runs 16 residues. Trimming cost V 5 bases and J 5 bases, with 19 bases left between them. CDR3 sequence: CASSPSRSGLNNEQFF. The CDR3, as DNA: TGTGCCAGCAGTCCCTCTAGGAGCGGGCTAAACAATGAGCAGTTCTTC.

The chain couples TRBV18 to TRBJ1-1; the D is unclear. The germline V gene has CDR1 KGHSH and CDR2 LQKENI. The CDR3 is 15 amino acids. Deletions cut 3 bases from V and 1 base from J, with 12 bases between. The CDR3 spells CASSPKYLENTEAFF. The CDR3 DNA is TGTGCCAGCTCACCTAAGTATCTTGAGAACACTGAAGCTTTCTTT.

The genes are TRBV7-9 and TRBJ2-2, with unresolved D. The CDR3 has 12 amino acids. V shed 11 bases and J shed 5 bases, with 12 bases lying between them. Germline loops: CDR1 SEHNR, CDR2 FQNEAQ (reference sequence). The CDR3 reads CAGRPETGELFF. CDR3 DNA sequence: TGTGCCGGGCGGCCGGAGACCGGGGAGCTGTTTTTT.

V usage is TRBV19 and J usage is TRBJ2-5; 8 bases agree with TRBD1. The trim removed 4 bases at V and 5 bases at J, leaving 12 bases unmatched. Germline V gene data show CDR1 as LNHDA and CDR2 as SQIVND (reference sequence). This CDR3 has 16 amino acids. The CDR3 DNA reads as TGTGCCAGTAGTAGCCGGGACAGGCATGTTCGGGAGACCCAGTACTTC. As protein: CASSSRDRHVRETQYF.